This TCR beta chain was recovered during a study of blood T cell repertoires in COVID-19. Overall study: PBMCs, B-cell-depleted T cells, or T cells provided the cDNA or gDNA that made up the material.

TCRdb's table, derived via immunoSEQ multiplex PCR, lists solely in-frame clones and lacks some. Of hundreds of thousands of clones listed, around 90% are singletons. Germline V gene sequence: CDR1 MDHEN, CDR2 SYDVKM. Trimming shortened V by 4 bases and J by 6 bases, and 22 bases separated the two germline ends. The CDR3 consists of 16 residues. What was sequenced was peripheral blood. The chain joins TRBV28 to TRBJ2-7; a possible D gene is TRBD1 (6 bases). The receptor was derived from a man aged 18-30 years with active or convalescent COVID-19. As DNA, the CDR3 is TGTGCCAGCAGTTCAAATTACAGGGTAAGAACGCGCGAGCAGTACTTC. Translated: CASSSNYRVRTREQYF.